The rows below give T cell receptor beta chains drawn from one sample of a study of T cells in localized non-small cell lung cancer. Produced via immunoSEQ multiplex PCR; TCRdb's table is partial and in-frame only. Altogether 55,000 to 75,000 clones are present, approximately 90% being singletons, with the ten largest covering 20%. Material: peripheral blood, obtained before any cancer treatment. The receptor source for this set is a man aged 40 to 70 with stage I lung adenocarcinoma. CDR3s include the opening cysteine and the closing phenylalanine or tryptophan. The order of the fields is D gene, J gene, V gene, clone size, CDR3 protein, CDR3 DNA. A D gene is named only where the DNA matches it firmly. Size tells how often a clone was seen (once, few, many) or the class of an expanded clone, and some rows leave it out.

d_call: .; j_call: TRBJ2-7; v_call: TRBV5-1; clone_size: .; cdr3_aa: CASSLERQGFEQYF; cdr3_nt: TGCGCCAGCAGCTTGGAGCGCCAGGGCTTCGAGCAGTACTTC
d_call: TRBD2; j_call: TRBJ2-1; v_call: TRBV9; clone_size: .; cdr3_aa: CASSVAAGNYNEQFF; cdr3_nt: TGTGCCAGCAGCGTAGCAGCGGGGAACTACAATGAGCAGTTCTTC
d_call: .; j_call: TRBJ2-1; v_call: TRBV6-5; clone_size: .; cdr3_aa: CASSVDRISNEQFF; cdr3_nt: TGTGCCAGCAGCGTCGACAGAATCTCCAATGAGCAGTTCTTC
d_call: .; j_call: TRBJ2-7; v_call: TRBV7-3; clone_size: .; cdr3_aa: CASSLTPSAEQYF; cdr3_nt: TGTGCCAGCAGCTTAACCCCCTCCGCCGAGCAGTACTTC
d_call: TRBD1; j_call: TRBJ2-7; v_call: TRBV27; clone_size: .; cdr3_aa: CASSFPGQLNEQYF; cdr3_nt: TGTGCCAGCAGTTTCCCGGGACAGTTGAACGAGCAGTACTTC
d_call: .; j_call: TRBJ1-1; v_call: TRBV5-5; clone_size: .; cdr3_aa: CASSLNGVPEAFF; cdr3_nt: TGTGCCAGCAGCTTGAACGGGGTCCCTGAAGCTTTCTTT
d_call: TRBD1; j_call: TRBJ2-5; v_call: TRBV15; clone_size: .; cdr3_aa: CATSRVLGQGETQYF; cdr3_nt: TGTGCCACCAGCAGAGTCCTAGGACAGGGTGAGACCCAGTACTTC
d_call: TRBD1; j_call: TRBJ1-2; v_call: TRBV28; clone_size: .; cdr3_aa: CASSWTGAGYGYTF; cdr3_nt: TGTGCCAGCAGTTGGACAGGGGCCGGCTATGGCTACACCTTC
d_call: .; j_call: TRBJ1-1; v_call: TRBV6-5; clone_size: .; cdr3_aa: CASSQGVVTEAFF; cdr3_nt: TGTGCCAGCAGTCAAGGGGTGGTCACTGAAGCTTTCTTT
d_call: .; j_call: TRBJ2-2; v_call: TRBV10-1; clone_size: once; cdr3_aa: CASSESTGELFF; cdr3_nt: TGCGCCAGCAGTGAGTCCACCGGGGAGCTGTTTTTT
d_call: TRBD1; j_call: TRBJ1-4; v_call: TRBV5-1; clone_size: .; cdr3_aa: CASSPWGTGRNEKLFF; cdr3_nt: TGCGCCAGCAGCCCGTGGGGGACAGGGCGTAATGAAAAACTGTTTTTT
d_call: TRBD1; j_call: TRBJ1-2; v_call: TRBV5-4; clone_size: once; cdr3_aa: CASSLGQGAGYTF; cdr3_nt: TGTGCCAGCAGCCTGGGACAGGGGGCCGGCTACACCTTC
d_call: .; j_call: TRBJ2-6; v_call: TRBV11-2; clone_size: .; cdr3_aa: CASSLRGGTSGANVLTF; cdr3_nt: TGTGCCAGCAGCCTCAGGGGTGGGACCTCTGGGGCCAACGTCCTGACTTTC
d_call: TRBD2; j_call: TRBJ2-7; v_call: TRBV28; clone_size: .; cdr3_aa: CASSFDGKGLAGLEQYF; cdr3_nt: TGTGCCAGCAGTTTTGATGGCAAAGGGCTAGCGGGGCTCGAGCAGTACTTC
d_call: TRBD2; j_call: TRBJ2-3; v_call: TRBV29-1; clone_size: few; cdr3_aa: CSVTSGGTSTDTQYF; cdr3_nt: TGCAGCGTGACTAGCGGGGGTACTAGCACAGATACGCAGTATTTT
d_call: .; j_call: TRBJ2-2; v_call: TRBV9; clone_size: once; cdr3_aa: CASSVALDRRNTGELFF; cdr3_nt: TGTGCCAGCAGCGTAGCTCTCGACAGGAGGAACACCGGGGAGCTGTTTTTT
d_call: TRBD2; j_call: TRBJ2-3; v_call: TRBV7-6; clone_size: .; cdr3_aa: CASSPTYTSGSSGSTDTQYF; cdr3_nt: TGTGCCAGCAGCCCCACTTACACTAGCGGGAGCTCGGGGAGCACAGATACGCAGTATTTT
d_call: .; j_call: TRBJ1-6; v_call: TRBV25-1; clone_size: .; cdr3_aa: CASRPANSPLHF; cdr3_nt: TGTGCCAGCAGGCCGGCTAATTCACCCCTCCACTTT
d_call: TRBD2; j_call: TRBJ2-1; v_call: TRBV27; clone_size: .; cdr3_aa: CASRAGVRDEQFF; cdr3_nt: TGTGCCAGCAGAGCGGGAGTAAGAGATGAGCAGTTCTTC
d_call: TRBD2; j_call: TRBJ2-5; v_call: TRBV28; clone_size: .; cdr3_aa: CASSLLAGGEETQYF; cdr3_nt: TGTGCCAGCAGCTTACTAGCGGGAGGGGAAGAGACCCAGTACTTC
d_call: .; j_call: TRBJ2-4; v_call: TRBV30; clone_size: .; cdr3_aa: CAWSGGSRENIQYF; cdr3_nt: TGTGCCTGGAGTGGGGGCTCTAGGGAAAACATTCAGTACTTC
d_call: TRBD1; j_call: TRBJ2-5; v_call: TRBV10-2; clone_size: .; cdr3_aa: CASSAGTGDETQYF; cdr3_nt: TGCGCCAGCAGTGCTGGGACAGGGGACGAGACCCAGTACTTC
d_call: .; j_call: TRBJ2-1; v_call: TRBV15; clone_size: .; cdr3_aa: CATSREGGDYNEQFF; cdr3_nt: TGTGCCACCAGCAGAGAAGGCGGAGACTACAATGAGCAGTTCTTC
d_call: .; j_call: TRBJ1-1; v_call: TRBV15; clone_size: once; cdr3_aa: CATSRVQIGPTEAFF; cdr3_nt: TGTGCCACCAGCAGAGTACAGATTGGACCCACTGAAGCTTTCTTT
d_call: .; j_call: TRBJ1-1; v_call: TRBV19; clone_size: .; cdr3_aa: CASTADAYMNTEAFF; cdr3_nt: TGTGCCAGTACCGCGGACGCTTACATGAACACTGAAGCTTTCTTT
d_call: .; j_call: TRBJ2-4; v_call: TRBV6-5; clone_size: .; cdr3_aa: CASSTSAASGNIQYF; cdr3_nt: TGTGCCAGCAGCACGTCGGCGGCCTCAGGCAACATTCAGTACTTC
d_call: .; j_call: TRBJ2-7; v_call: TRBV7-8; clone_size: .; cdr3_aa: CASSGGRTYEQYF; cdr3_nt: TGTGCCAGCAGCGGGGGGAGAACCTACGAGCAGTACTTC
d_call: .; j_call: TRBJ1-5; v_call: TRBV5-6; clone_size: .; cdr3_aa: CASSPGGFGNQPQHF; cdr3_nt: TGTGCCAGCAGCCCGGGGGGTTTTGGCAATCAGCCCCAGCATTTT
d_call: TRBD1; j_call: TRBJ1-2; v_call: TRBV14; clone_size: medium-sized; cdr3_aa: CASSRDRDYGYTF; cdr3_nt: TGTGCCAGCAGTCGCGACAGGGACTATGGCTACACCTTC
d_call: TRBD1; j_call: TRBJ1-2; v_call: TRBV9; clone_size: .; cdr3_aa: CASSDRQGLYGYTF; cdr3_nt: TGTGCCAGCAGCGACCGACAGGGACTCTATGGCTACACCTTC
d_call: .; j_call: TRBJ2-1; v_call: TRBV7-2; clone_size: .; cdr3_aa: CASSLDGGASYNEQFF; cdr3_nt: TGTGCCAGCAGCTTAGATGGGGGAGCCTCCTACAATGAGCAGTTCTTC
d_call: .; j_call: TRBJ1-4; v_call: TRBV7-9; clone_size: .; cdr3_aa: CASSLDSEKLFF; cdr3_nt: TGTGCCAGCAGCTTAGATAGTGAAAAACTGTTTTTT
d_call: TRBD1; j_call: TRBJ2-2; v_call: TRBV10-3; clone_size: .; cdr3_aa: CAIRTGGEDTGELFF; cdr3_nt: TGTGCCATCAGAACAGGGGGCGAAGACACCGGGGAGCTGTTTTTT
d_call: .; j_call: TRBJ1-2; v_call: TRBV25-1; clone_size: .; cdr3_aa: CASSAAVYGYTF; cdr3_nt: TGTGCCAGCAGTGCCGCAGTCTATGGCTACACCTTC
d_call: .; j_call: TRBJ2-5; v_call: TRBV30; clone_size: .; cdr3_aa: CAWRVRQKYQETQYF; cdr3_nt: TGTGCCTGGAGGGTGCGACAGAAGTACCAAGAGACCCAGTACTTC
d_call: .; j_call: TRBJ2-1; v_call: TRBV7-3; clone_size: .; cdr3_aa: CASSLVPAANEQFF; cdr3_nt: TGTGCCAGCAGCTTAGTACCAGCGGCCAATGAGCAGTTCTTC
d_call: .; j_call: TRBJ1-1; v_call: TRBV18; clone_size: many; cdr3_aa: CASSPSTGNTEAFF; cdr3_nt: TGTGCCAGCTCACCGTCGACAGGGAACACTGAAGCTTTCTTT
d_call: TRBD2; j_call: TRBJ2-1; v_call: TRBV6-1; clone_size: few; cdr3_aa: CASRLLAGGGDEQFF; cdr3_nt: TGTGCCAGCAGGTTACTAGCGGGAGGAGGGGATGAGCAGTTCTTC
d_call: .; j_call: TRBJ2-7; v_call: TRBV5-1; clone_size: .; cdr3_aa: CASSFGSSSPIQEQYF; cdr3_nt: TGCGCCAGCAGCTTCGGATCTAGCTCGCCAATACAGGAGCAGTACTTC